This TCR beta chain derives from a study of blood T cell repertoires in COVID-19. About the study: The United States, Italy and Spain were the sources of the acute and convalescent COVID-19 samples. Sources were T cells, B-cell-depleted T cells, or PBMCs; the material itself was cDNA or gDNA.

CDR3 length: 14 amino acids. Per the germline V gene, CDR1 is MNHEY and CDR2 is SVGAGI. With 6 bases removed from V and 1 base from J, the gap between germline ends came to 10 bases. This clone was detected once. Original processing methods: Amplification of reference gene primers provided the estimated nucleated cell counts. Clones were read by immunoSEQ multiplex PCR, and TCRdb kept only the in-frame ones, dropping some. D and trimming were read from the DNA, whereas the V and J calls and clone size are those reported in that table. The sample lists roughly 100,000 clones, about 79% seen once, with about 3.3% in the top ten.

This TCR was recovered from a woman over 75 with active or convalescent COVID-19. The chain recombines TRBV6-5 with TRBJ1-5, with D maybe TRBD1 (5 bases). Material for sequencing was peripheral blood. CDR3 nucleotides: TGTGCCAGCAGGAACGGGGGAAGCAATCAGCCCCAGCATTTT. It yields the protein CASRNGGSNQPQHF.